A single sample is the source of the 9 T cell receptor beta chains below, sequenced in a study of long-term antiretroviral therapy in people with HIV. Survey level was the resolution at which the v3.0 immunoSEQ assay ran. Method: immunoSEQ multiplex PCR; TCRdb's copy keeps in-frame clones and lacks some. The sample shows about 32,000 clones, 95% to 98% of them seen only once. Sequencing was performed on unsorted PBMCs, taken 7.6 years after starting antiretroviral therapy. Every receptor here comes from a man aged 25-45 years with HIV.

This rearrangement joins TRBV9 to TRBJ1-3; D is undetermined. The germline CDR1 and CDR2 sequences are SGDLS and YYNGEE. The CDR3 loop spans 15 amino acids. The germline V and J ends were trimmed by 0 bases and 7 bases, with 14 bases remaining between them. As DNA, the CDR3 is TGTGCCAGCAGCGTAGCAGAGAGCCTTTCCAACACCATATATTTT. Translation gives CASSVAESLSNTIYF. Combining the CDR3 with reference TRBV9 and TRBJ1-3 gives the whole variable domain DSGVTQTPKHLITATGQRVTLRCSPRSGDLSVYWYQQSLDQGLQFLIQYYNGEERAKGNILERFSAQQFPDLHSELNLSSLELGDSALYFCASSVAESLSNTIYFGEGSWLTVV.

V gene TRBV9 combines with J gene TRBJ2-6; 10 bases line up with TRBD1. Germline trimming cut 4 bases from V and 9 bases from J; bases unmatched to any gene: 7. Germline loops: CDR1 SGDLS, CDR2 YYNGEE. This CDR3 contains 15 residues. CDR3: CASSSPGQGNNVLTF. The CDR3 DNA follows: TGTGCCAGCAGCTCCCCGGGACAGGGGAACAACGTCCTGACTTTC.

This chain joins TRBV14 and TRBJ2-1; D is undetermined. Trimming shortened V by 1 base and J by 5 bases, and 9 bases separated the two germline ends. This CDR3 region has 14 residues. The V gene's germline CDR1 is SGHDN and CDR2 FVKESK. The CDR3: CASSQAGTHNEQFF. The DNA of the CDR3 is TGTGCCAGCAGCCAAGCCGGCACCCACAATGAGCAGTTCTTC.

The rearrangement links TRBV19 to TRBJ2-3; unclear D gene. The CDR3 is 12 amino acids. V lost 4 bases and J 4 bases, leaving 6 bases between the germline ends. Germline values: CDR1 LNHDA, CDR2 SQIVND (reference sequence). The CDR3 spells CASSTDPDTQYF. For the CDR3, the DNA is TGTGCCAGTAGTACAGATCCAGATACGCAGTATTTT. Based on the CDR3 plus reference TRBV19 and TRBJ2-3, the full variable domain is DGGITQSPKYLFRKEGQNVTLSCEQNLNHDAMYWYRQDPGQGLRLIYYSQIVNDFQKGDIAEGYSVSREKKESFPLTVTSAQKNPTAFYLCASSTDPDTQYFGPGTRLTVL.

The chain uses TRBV27 and TRBJ2-7; D not certain. Trimming cost V 2 bases and J 3 bases, with 11 bases left between them. CDR3 size: 14 residues. Germline V gene data show CDR1 as MNHEY and CDR2 as SMNVEV (reference sequence). CDR3 in amino acids: CASSLTRLGYEQYF. CDR3 nucleotides: TGTGCCAGCAGTTTAACTCGGTTAGGCTACGAGCAGTACTTC.

The rearrangement links TRBV7-6 to TRBJ2-2; 7 nucleotides match TRBD1. The CDR3 length is 17 residues. The J segment lost 1 base and the V segment lost 3 bases, leaving 8 bases of the junction unmatched. Per the germline V gene, CDR1 is SGHVS and CDR2 is FNYEAQ. The CDR3: CASSFEPGQQNTGELFF. Written as DNA, the CDR3 is TGTGCCAGCAGCTTCGAGCCGGGACAGCAGAACACCGGGGAGCTGTTTTTT.

V usage is TRBV6-6 and J usage is TRBJ1-2; TRBD1 is a possible D gene (5 bases). The CDR3 has 14 residues. Germline V gene sequence: CDR1 MNHNY, CDR2 SVGAGI (reference sequence). V lost 6 bases to trimming and J lost 3 bases, with 14 bases between them. CDR3 DNA: TGTGCCAGCAGCCGTCGCAGGGCGGACTATGGCTACACCTTC. This codes for CASSRRRADYGYTF.

The chain employs TRBV7-9 and TRBJ1-2, with a tentative D call TRBD1 (5 bases). This CDR3 spans 14 amino acids. V lost 0 bases to trimming and J lost 4 bases, with 9 bases between them. Germline-derived CDR1 and CDR2 are SEHNR and FQNEAQ (reference sequence). The CDR3 sequence: CASSLARTTYGYTF. CDR3 DNA sequence: TGTGCCAGCAGCTTAGCGCGGACAACCTATGGCTACACCTTC.

This rearrangement joins TRBV5-5 to TRBJ2-7; D may be TRBD1 (6 bases). This CDR3 contains 13 residues. V lost 4 bases and J 3 bases, leaving 11 bases between the germline ends. Germline values: CDR1 SGHKS, CDR2 YYEKEE (reference sequence). This CDR3 reads CASSHGQNYEQYF. CDR3 bases: TGTGCCAGCAGCCACGGACAGAACTACGAGCAGTACTTC.